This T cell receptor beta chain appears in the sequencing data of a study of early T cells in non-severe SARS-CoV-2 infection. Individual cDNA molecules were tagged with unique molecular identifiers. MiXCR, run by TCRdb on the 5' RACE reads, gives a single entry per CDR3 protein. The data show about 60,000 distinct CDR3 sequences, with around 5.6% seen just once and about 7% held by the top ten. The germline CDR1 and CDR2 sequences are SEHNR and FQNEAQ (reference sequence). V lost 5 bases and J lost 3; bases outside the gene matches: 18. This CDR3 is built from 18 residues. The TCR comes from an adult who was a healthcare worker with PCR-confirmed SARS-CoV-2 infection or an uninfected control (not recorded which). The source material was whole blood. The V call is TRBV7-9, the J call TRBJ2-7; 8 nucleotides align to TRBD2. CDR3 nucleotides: TGTGCCAGCAGCGGCAGTAGCGGGATCGTTAAATTAGGCTACGAGCAGTACTTC. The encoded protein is CASSGSSGIVKLGYEQYF.